The rows below give T cell receptor beta chains drawn from one sample of a study of Graves' ophthalmopathy and Graves' hyperthyroidism. TCRdb ran MiXCR on the multiplex PCR reads and lists one entry per CDR3 protein. The sample holds some 150,000 distinct CDR3 sequences, under 45% seen once. Sequencing used peripheral blood. The receptors here all came from a man aged 25 to 40 with Graves' ophthalmopathy. The CDR3 runs from the conserved cysteine through the conserved F or W. A D gene is named only where the DNA matches it firmly. A clone size is listed for some rows: how often the clone was seen (once, few, many), or a class if it is expanded.

>.|.|TRBJ2-5|TRBV24-1
TGTGCCACCAGCCCCAGGGGTAGAGAGACCCAGTACTTC
CATSPRGRETQYF
>.|.|TRBJ1-1|TRBV7-9
TGTGCCAGCAGCGGAAGGGGCGAGGCGGACACTGAAGCTTTCTTT
CASSGRGEADTEAFF
>few|.|TRBJ2-7|TRBV6-1
TGTGCCAGCAGAGGGACGGTCTCCTACGAGCAGTACTTC
CASRGTVSYEQYF
>many|.|TRBJ1-3|TRBV3-1
TGTGCCAGCAGCCAAGATCCAGGGAGATCTGGAAACACCATATATTTT
CASSQDPGRSGNTIYF
>.|TRBD2|TRBJ2-7|TRBV9
TGTGCCAGCAGCAAGTCCGGGACTAGCTACGAGCAGTACTTC
CASSKSGTSYEQYF
>.|TRBD2|TRBJ2-7|TRBV20-1
TGCAGTGCGAGGGGTGGGAGGGCCCCCGGAGGTGAGCAGTACTTC
CSARGGRAPGGEQYF
>.|TRBD1|TRBJ1-5|TRBV6-1
TGTGCCAGCAGTATCCGGACAGGGGATAGCAATCAGCCCCAGCATTTT
CASSIRTGDSNQPQHF
>many|TRBD1|TRBJ1-1|TRBV29-1
TGCGGGACAGGGGGTATGGACACTGAAGCTTTCTTT
CGTGGMDTEAFF
>.|.|TRBJ1-1|TRBV19
TGTGCCATCAAGACCGGTGGTGGCACTGAAGCTTTCTTT
CAIKTGGGTEAFF
>.|TRBD2|TRBJ2-7|TRBV28
TGTGCCAGCAGTGGAGCGGGAGGGCGCTACGAGCAGTACTTC
CASSGAGGRYEQYF
>many|.|TRBJ2-7|TRBV11-2
TGTGCCAGCAGGTCACAGGGGGGGACCTACGAGCAGTACTTC
CASRSQGGTYEQYF
>once|.|TRBJ1-2|TRBV27
TGTGCCAGCAGTTCACCAGACCAATATGGCTACACCTTC
CASSSPDQYGYTF
>once|TRBD1|TRBJ1-2|TRBV5-6
TGTGCCAGCAGCCCGAGGGACAGGGGATACTATGGCTACACCTTC
CASSPRDRGYYGYTF
>.|.|TRBJ1-2|TRBV6-2/TRBV6-3
TGTGCCAGCAATAGGGCCATCCAGGGAGCCTATGGCTACACCTTC
CASNRAIQGAYGYTF
>many|.|TRBJ1-1|TRBV12-3/TRBV12-4
TGTGCCAGCAGCAAAACCGGGGGCACTGAAGCTTTCTTT
CASSKTGGTEAFF
>many|.|TRBJ2-7|TRBV27
TGTGCCAGCAGCGACTTCCCAAGGGTCGAAAACGAGCAGTACTTC
CASSDFPRVENEQYF
>.|TRBD2|TRBJ2-2|TRBV6-2/TRBV6-3
TGTGCCAGCAGGCCCCCTCCGGGACTAGGGGCCGGGCAGAACACCGGGGAGCTGTTTTTT
CASRPPPGLGAGQNTGELFF
>many|TRBD1|TRBJ2-4|TRBV2
TGTGCCAGCATTCGGGACAGGGAGAAAAACATTCAGTACTTC
CASIRDREKNIQYF
>many|.|TRBJ2-7|TRBV20-1
TGCAGTGCTAGAAAGGAGAACGGTTACGAGCAGTACTTC
CSARKENGYEQYF
>many|.|TRBJ2-2|TRBV7-3
TGTGCCAGCAGCGATCGGAACACCGGGGAGCTGTTTTTT
CASSDRNTGELFF
>once|.|TRBJ2-7|TRBV12-3/TRBV12-4
TGTGCCAGCAGTTTTTGGGACACCAACTACGAGCAGTACTTC
CASSFWDTNYEQYF
>many|.|TRBJ1-6|TRBV20-1
TGCAGTGCTAGGGCGTTGACGACAGTCAATAATTCACCCCTCCACTTT
CSARALTTVNNSPLHF
>few|.|TRBJ1-1|TRBV4-1
TGCGCCAGCAGCCAAGAATCCCTGAACACTGAAGCTTTCTTT
CASSQESLNTEAFF
>.|.|TRBJ1-1|TRBV28
TGTGCCAGCAGTCCGGCAGGGACGTACACTGAAGCTTTCTTT
CASSPAGTYTEAFF
>.|TRBD1|TRBJ2-2|TRBV12-3/TRBV12-4
TGTGCCAGCAGTTTGGGGACAGGGAACACCGGGGAGCTGTTTTTT
CASSLGTGNTGELFF
>.|.|TRBJ2-7|TRBV20-1
TGCAGTGCTAGAGATCCCTGGGAGGCGGGCTACGAGCAGTACTTC
CSARDPWEAGYEQYF
>few|TRBD1|TRBJ2-7|TRBV6-1
TGTGCCAGCAGGGGGGACAGGGCGACCTACGAGCAGTACTTC
CASRGDRATYEQYF
>.|.|TRBJ2-5|TRBV20-1
TGCACTGGGGGGTTACAAGAGACCCAGTACTTC
CTGGLQETQYF
>few|.|TRBJ1-3|TRBV5-1
TGCGCCAGCAGCTGGACTGGGACCACTGGAAACACCATATATTTT
CASSWTGTTGNTIYF
>many|.|TRBJ2-7|TRBV27
TGTGCCAGTGCCGAGGCCGGGACTCCTTACGAGCAGTACTTC
CASAEAGTPYEQYF
>.|TRBD1|TRBJ2-5|TRBV20-1
TGCAGTGCCAAAGAGGTGTACAGGGGGAGGGAGACCCAGTACTTC
CSAKEVYRGRETQYF
>many|.|TRBJ2-5|TRBV28
TGTGCCAGCAGTCCAATCCCTTGGCAGCCATCAACGGTCGCCCTCATTGAGACCCAGTACTTC
CASSPIPWQPSTVALIETQYF
>many|TRBD2|TRBJ2-5|TRBV7-3
TGTGCCAGCAGCGCCGGGACTAGCGGAGAGACCCAGTACTTC
CASSAGTSGETQYF
>many|.|TRBJ1-2|TRBV10-3
TGTGCCATCAGTGATTTCAGGGACTATGGCTACACCTTC
CAISDFRDYGYTF
>once|.|TRBJ2-7|TRBV7-2
TGTGCCAGCAGCTACACCTCCTACGAGCAGTACTTC
CASSYTSYEQYF
>.|.|TRBJ2-7|TRBV2
TGTGCCAGCAGTGGAGGGCAGACCCCCTACGAGCAGTACTTC
CASSGGQTPYEQYF
>.|.|TRBJ2-7|TRBV6-9
TGTGCCCTCCAGACGGCCTCCTACGAGCAGTACTTC
CALQTASYEQYF
>.|.|TRBJ1-2|TRBV6-2/TRBV6-3
TGTGCCAGCACTAGAGGGGCCTATGGCTACACCTTC
CASTRGAYGYTF
>.|.|TRBJ2-5|TRBV20-1
TGCAGTGCTACTGTGACGGGACAAGAGACCCAGTACTTC
CSATVTGQETQYF
>many|.|TRBJ1-5|TRBV18
TGTGCCAGCTCACCGGGCCGACAGTGGCCCCAGCATTTT
CASSPGRQWPQHF
>many|.|TRBJ2-7|TRBV6-5
TGTGCCGGCGCCCCTTTGGTCGGGGGCGAGCAGTACTTC
CAGAPLVGGEQYF
>many|TRBD2|TRBJ2-2|TRBV7-3
TGTGCCCGCAGCTTAGCGGGGACCACCGGGGAGCTGTTTTTT
CARSLAGTTGELFF
>many|.|TRBJ2-7|TRBV24-1
TGTGCCACCAGTGATTGGGGGGGCTCAGGCTACGAGCAGTACTTC
CATSDWGGSGYEQYF
>many|.|TRBJ2-5|TRBV6-2/TRBV6-3
TGTGCCAGCAGTTACTCGACAAAGCGGGGAGGGGGAAGGTCCCAGTACTTC
CASSYSTKRGGGRSQYF
>many|TRBD2|TRBJ2-7|TRBV28
TGTGCCAGCAGTCCGTACTCTAGCGGCCCCCACGAGCAGTACTTC
CASSPYSSGPHEQYF
>many|TRBD2|TRBJ2-3|TRBV24-1
TGTGCCACCAGTGGTTCTACTAGCGGGAGGAGAGATACGCAGTATTTT
CATSGSTSGRRDTQYF
>medium-sized|TRBD2|TRBJ2-5|TRBV12-3/TRBV12-4
TGTGCCACGACTAGCGGGATGTGGGTTGAGACCCAGTACTTC
CATTSGMWVETQYF
>.|.|TRBJ1-2|TRBV14
TGTGCCAGCAGCCCGACTAACTATGGCTACACCTTC
CASSPTNYGYTF
>.|TRBD1|TRBJ1-1|TRBV28
TGTGCCAGCAGCCCAGGGACAGGGGGGAAGAACACTGAAGCTTTCTTT
CASSPGTGGKNTEAFF
>many|.|TRBJ2-7|TRBV6-2/TRBV6-3
TGTGCCAGCAGTTACTCGATAGACAGCTCCTACGAGCAGTACTTC
CASSYSIDSSYEQYF
>.|TRBD1|TRBJ2-2|TRBV12-3/TRBV12-4
TGTGCCAGCGGACCGGGACAGGATGGACCCGGGGAGCTGTTTTTT
CASGPGQDGPGELFF
>many|.|TRBJ2-2|TRBV10-3
TGTGCCGGCCGGGGGCTCGACGCAGCCGGGGAGCTGTTTTTT
CAGRGLDAAGELFF
>many|TRBD2|TRBJ2-2|TRBV12-3/TRBV12-4
TGTGCCAGCAGTTTAGGGCTAGCGGGGACCGGGGAGCTGTTTTTT
CASSLGLAGTGELFF
>many|.|TRBJ2-7|TRBV4-1
TGCGCCAGCAGGGGGGACAACTACGAGCAGTACTTC
CASRGDNYEQYF
>.|.|TRBJ2-7|TRBV29-1
TGCAGCGGGGGGACGGGGACGGGCGAGCAGTACTTC
CSGGTGTGEQYF
>many|.|TRBJ2-2|TRBV28
TGTGCCCTCCAGTCGGCCCTACCGGGCCGGGAGCTGTTTTTT
CALQSALPGRELFF
>many|TRBD2|TRBJ2-2|TRBV6-2/TRBV6-3
TGTGCCAGCAGTTACGGTGGCGCGGGGGGGCCGAACACCGGGGAGCTGTTTTTT
CASSYGGAGGPNTGELFF
>.|.|TRBJ1-2|TRBV11-2
TGTGCCAGCAGCTCGGGACATCTTAACTATGGCTACACCTTC
CASSSGHLNYGYTF